The sequence of this T cell receptor (beta chain) was determined in a study of tumor and adjacent non-tumor tissue in lung cancer. About the study: The patients, around 9 men and 5 women, were roughly 30 to 80 with stage I to III disease. On average, productive TCRbeta reads reached roughly 4 million per sample. Overall study findings and caveats: Tumor tissue had significantly higher TCR diversity than normal lung.

No cell sorting was done before RNA was extracted from the tissue. The normal lung tissue was taken more than 3 cm from the tumor edge. Donors were chemotherapy-naive, newly diagnosed lung cancer surgical patients in China, August–late 2014. Germline CDR1 DFQATT, CDR2 SNEGSKA (reference sequence). This CDR3 comprises 14 residues. TCRbeta libraries were built with three rounds of nested PCR, modified from ARM-PCR. TCRdb used MiXCR to reprocess the multiplex PCR reads, holding one entry per CDR3 protein. This sample carries roughly 67,000 distinct CDR3 sequences, around 76% of them seen once, and the ten largest clones take 40% to 55%. Remarks on this clonotype: Antigen: not known. Relative to the germline gene, one junction end is altered; a read error may explain this.

The chain recombines TRBV20-1 with TRBJ1-2; possibly TRBD1 for D (5 bases). This receptor was identified in a man in his sixties with non-small cell lung cancer. Sequencing used distant non-tumor lung tissue. For the CDR3, the DNA is TGCGGTGCTAACATCGACAGACCTAACCATGGCTACACCTTC. This sequence encodes CGANIDRPNHGYTF.